These 26 T cell receptor beta chains share one sample of origin, sequenced in a study of blood T cell repertoires in COVID-19. Generated by immunoSEQ multiplex PCR, the TCRdb table keeps only in-frame clones and is missing some. The sample lists some 270,000 clones, 80% to 90% occurring once. The sample comprised PBMCs or T cells enriched from blood (not recorded which). The receptors were sampled from a woman in her twenties or thirties who had recovered from COVID-19.

The gene calls are TRBV2 and TRBJ1-4; tentatively, D is TRBD1 (5 bases). There are 15 residues in the CDR3. Trimming took 1 base from V and 10 from J, leaving 16 bases between them. Germline V gene data show CDR1 as SNHLY and CDR2 as FYNNEI. The CDR3: CASSEGTGVLRKLFF. In nucleotides, the CDR3 is TGTGCCAGCAGTGAAGGCACGGGGGTGCTTAGAAAACTGTTTTTT.

This chain links TRBV4-1 with TRBJ1-6; D ambiguous. Trimming took 1 base from V and 8 from J, leaving 6 bases between them. The CDR3 has 13 residues. Germline CDR1 and CDR2: MGHRA and YSYEKL. CDR3 sequence: CASSQGLYSPLHF. The CDR3 nucleotides read TGCGCCAGCAGCCAAGGTCTCTATTCACCCCTCCACTTT.

The V call is TRBV3-1 (or the pseudogene TRBV3-2), the J call TRBJ2-3; 7 bases match TRBD1. This CDR3 has 14 residues. V shed 4 bases and J 6 bases; nucleotides not matched to a gene: 7. The germline V gene has CDR1 LGHDT and CDR2 YNNKEL (reference sequence). The CDR3 protein is CASSRAGGADTQYF. DNA of the CDR3: TGTGCCAGCAGCCGTGCAGGGGGTGCCGATACGCAGTATTTT.

The V and J genes are TRBV29-1 and TRBJ1-2; TRBD1 matches 8 bases. Looked up from germline, CDR1 is SQVTM and CDR2 is ANQGSEA. The CDR3 is made up of 13 amino acids. After removal of 2 bases from V and 8 bases from J, the junction contained 7 bases not matched to a gene. The CDR3 here is CSVESQGARGYTF. The CDR3 region has the DNA TGCAGCGTTGAATCCCAGGGGGCGAGGGGCTACACCTTC.

In the case of this clone: This CDR3 is also generated by other DNA sequences in the sample. The V gene is TRBV18, the J gene TRBJ1-5; TRBD1 aligns across 7 bases. The J segment lost 4 bases and the V segment lost 3 bases, leaving 3 bases of the junction unmatched. CDR1 and CDR2 from the germline V gene are KGHSH and LQKENI. This CDR3 comprises 14 residues. The CDR3 is CASSPGQVNQPQHF. Here the CDR3 DNA reads TGTGCCAGCTCACCTGGACAGGTAAATCAGCCCCAGCATTTT.

V and J are TRBV7-9 and TRBJ2-7, with D possibly TRBD2 on 6 matching bases. Germline values: CDR1 SEHNR, CDR2 FQNEAQ (reference sequence). The CDR3 runs 11 residues. V lost 1 base and J 9 bases, leaving 7 bases between the germline ends. In DNA form, the CDR3 reads TGTGCCAGCAGCTTAGAGGGAGGGCAGTACTTC. Translating gives CASSLEGGQYF. The full variable domain, in which reference TRBV7-9 and TRBJ2-7 provide the parts outside the CDR3, is DTGVSQNPRHKITKRGQNVTFRCDPISEHNRLYWYRQTLGQGPEFLTYFQNEAQLEKSRLLSDRFSAERPKGSFSTLEIQRTEQGDSAMYLCASSLEGGQYFGPGTRLTVT.

The chain joins TRBV3-1 (or the pseudogene TRBV3-2) to TRBJ1-4; D call uncertain. Germline V gene data show CDR1 as LGHDT and CDR2 as YNNKEL (reference sequence). V dropped 0 bases and J dropped 10 bases, with 12 bases sitting between them. The CDR3 consists of 14 residues. CDR3 nucleotides: TGTGCCAGCAGCCAAGACGTCCAAGGACTAAAACTGTTTTTT. As protein: CASSQDVQGLKLFF.

The chain employs TRBV5-4 and TRBJ2-3; D possibly corresponds to TRBD2 (7 bases). CDR1 SGHNT and CDR2 YYREEE come from the germline V gene (reference sequence). V was pared by 0 bases and J by 4 bases, with 12 bases between. The CDR3 runs to 15 residues. This CDR3 is CASSLAGGRADTQYF. CDR3 coding DNA: TGTGCCAGCAGCTTGGCCGGGGGGCGCGCAGATACGCAGTATTTT.

The chain joins TRBV6-5 to TRBJ1-1; TRBD1 agrees at 11 bases. The CDR3 loop spans 15 amino acids. Germline trimming cut 5 bases from V and 5 bases from J; bases unmatched to any gene: 7. Germline V gene sequence: CDR1 MNHEY, CDR2 SVGAGI. The CDR3 nucleotides are TGTGCCAGCAGTCCGAACCGGGACAGGGGGACTGAAGCTTTCTTT. Translated: CASSPNRDRGTEAFF.

This clone is a singleton in its sample. The chain employs TRBV29-1 and TRBJ1-4; no firm D call. Trimming shortened V by 5 bases and J by 8 bases, and 12 bases separated the two germline ends. CDR3 length: 12 amino acids. Germline V lookup: CDR1 SQVTM, CDR2 ANQGSEA. CDR3 sequence (DNA): TGCAGCGTTTCGAAAGATCGGGAAAAACTGTTTTTT. This codes for CSVSKDREKLFF.

This clone turned up a few times. The chain employs TRBV28 and TRBJ1-6; D is ambiguous. V lost 6 bases and J lost 10, with 19 bases in between. The germline CDR1 and CDR2 sequences are MDHEN and SYDVKM. The CDR3 consists of 15 residues. The CDR3 coding sequence is TGTGCCAGCAGCTGGGGTTTACTGGCGGGATCACCCCTCCACTTT. Translated, it gives CASSWGLLAGSPLHF.

The chain joins TRBV30 to TRBJ1-5; possibly TRBD1 for D (5 bases). Germline CDR1 GTSNPN, CDR2 SVGIG (reference sequence). CDR3 length: 15 residues. Deletions cut 2 bases from V and 2 bases from J, with 13 bases between. The CDR3 nucleotides read TGTGCCTGGAGTCAATGGGGCGGGGGCAATCAGCCCCAGCATTTT. Amino acids: CAWSQWGGGNQPQHF.

As DNA, the CDR3 is TGTGCCAGCAGTTACCCAAAGGGGGGACAGCAAGAGACCCAGTACTTC. It is translated as CASSYPKGGQQETQYF. This chain links TRBV6-5 with TRBJ2-5, with D perhaps TRBD1 (7 bases). V was cut by 2 bases and J by 2 bases, with 15 bases left in between. Germline V gene sequence: CDR1 MNHEY, CDR2 SVGAGI. The CDR3 has 16 amino acids.

The rearrangement uses TRBV3-1 (or the pseudogene TRBV3-2) and TRBJ1-2; 7 bases agree with TRBD1. Germline V gene sequence: CDR1 LGHDT, CDR2 YNNKEL (reference sequence). Germline trimming cut 4 bases from V and 4 bases from J; bases unmatched to any gene: 3. The CDR3 totals 13 residues. In DNA, the CDR3 is TGTGCCAGCAGCCCGGGACAGCGCTATGGCTACACCTTC. Its protein is CASSPGQRYGYTF.

The rearrangement uses TRBV3-1 (or the pseudogene TRBV3-2) and TRBJ2-3; TRBD2 agrees at 12 bases. Germline V gives CDR1 LGHDT, CDR2 YNNKEL (reference sequence). The CDR3 is made up of 16 amino acids. J lost 6 bases, V lost 8 bases, and 12 bases had no gene match. The chain's CDR3 is CASSTTSGRGPDTQYF. The CDR3 nucleotides read TGTGCCAGCTCAACGACTAGCGGGAGAGGACCCGATACGCAGTATTTT.

With respect to this clone: A read error may account for a junction end that differs from germline. J is TRBJ2-5 and V is TRBV28; 7 positions match TRBD1. The length of the CDR3 is 12 residues. Germline assignment: CDR1 MDHEN and CDR2 SYDVKM. CDR3 nucleotide sequence: TGTGCCAGCAGTCTTAGGCGGCAGGGGGTGGACTTC. Protein product: CASSLRRQGVDF.

The gene calls are TRBV4-1 and TRBJ1-1, with TRBD1 as a possible D gene (6 bases). V lost 2 bases and J lost 7, with 14 bases in between. From germline, CDR1 is MGHRA and CDR2 YSYEKL. The CDR3 runs to 14 residues. CDR3 sequence: CASSQPTGLNEAFF. The CDR3 bases are TGCGCCAGCAGCCAACCGACAGGTCTAAATGAAGCTTTCTTT.

The J gene is TRBJ1-1, the V gene TRBV19; D remains ambiguous. This CDR3 is 17 amino acids long. Per germline, CDR1 LNHDA and CDR2 SQIVND (reference sequence). V dropped 5 bases and J dropped 0 bases, with 19 bases sitting between them. DNA of the CDR3: TGTGCCAGTAGTCCTAAAAATAAGCAGACAATGAACACTGAAGCTTTCTTT. This encodes CASSPKNKQTMNTEAFF.

This chain joins TRBV14 and TRBJ2-3; D uncertain. The CDR3 is 15 residues long. CDR1 and CDR2 (germline): SGHDN, FVKESK. Between the trimmed V and J ends, which lost 0 bases and 6 bases, there was a span of 13 bases. CDR3: CASSQDGTRRDTQYF. The CDR3, as DNA: TGTGCCAGCAGCCAAGATGGCACACGGCGGGATACGCAGTATTTT.

This clone was seen a few times. The chain links TRBV6-5 to TRBJ1-2, with 7 positions matching TRBD1. This CDR3 is built from 13 residues. The J segment lost 8 bases and the V segment lost 6 bases, leaving 9 bases of the junction unmatched. CDR1 is MNHEY and CDR2 is SVGAGI in the germline V gene. The CDR3 region has the DNA TGTGCCAGCAGGCGCCCAGGGGGACTCGGCTACACCTTC. It codes for CASRRPGGLGYTF.

The genes are TRBV7-8 and TRBJ2-7, with 7 bases matching TRBD1. Looked up from germline, CDR1 is SGHVS and CDR2 is FQNEAQ. CDR3 length: 14 residues. Trimming at V came to 5 bases and at J to 2 bases, leaving 6 bases not matched to a gene. In DNA, the CDR3 is TGTGCCAGCAGCCCACGACAGGGCCCCTACGAGCAGTACTTC. It translates to CASSPRQGPYEQYF.

This clone occurred once. The J gene is TRBJ1-1, the V gene TRBV7-9, with D unclear. The germline V gene encodes CDR1 SEHNR and CDR2 FQNEAQ (reference sequence). Trimming took off 2 bases at V and 1 base at J, with 5 bases between the two ends. The CDR3 contains 13 residues. The CDR3 region is CASSLTANTEAFF. CDR3 bases: TGTGCCAGCAGCTTAACAGCGAACACTGAAGCTTTCTTT.

V usage is TRBV6-5 and J usage is TRBJ1-4; D gene ambiguous. V was cut by 10 bases and J by 6 bases, with 15 bases left in between. From germline, CDR1 is MNHEY and CDR2 SVGAGI. This CDR3 contains 13 residues. The CDR3 sequence is CATRGRPDEKLFF. The CDR3 DNA is TGTGCCACGAGAGGGCGGCCGGATGAAAAACTGTTTTTT.

The CDR3 spells CASNSGLDPEQYF. The CDR3 DNA reads as TGTGCCAGCAACTCGGGACTCGACCCCGAGCAGTACTTC. The rearrangement joins TRBV6-5 to TRBJ2-7; D might be TRBD2 (6 bases). CDR3 length: 13 residues. Germline CDR1 MNHEY, CDR2 SVGAGI. V was cut by 7 bases and J by 6 bases, with 16 bases left in between.

The CDR3 sequence is CASSPGQGESQPQHF. For the CDR3, the DNA is TGTGCCAGTAGCCCGGGACAGGGGGAGAGTCAGCCCCAGCATTTT. This rearrangement joins TRBV19 to TRBJ1-5; 11 positions agree with TRBD1. The CDR3 has 15 amino acids. CDR1 is LNHDA and CDR2 is SQIVND in the germline V gene (reference sequence). The J segment lost 6 bases and the V segment lost 6 bases, leaving 7 bases of the junction unmatched.

This clone has a single count. J is TRBJ2-2 and V is TRBV3-1 (or the pseudogene TRBV3-2); D call uncertain. V was clipped by 4 bases and J by 4 bases, with 7 bases between them. CDR3 length: 13 residues. Germline assignment: CDR1 LGHDT and CDR2 YNNKEL (reference sequence). CDR3 sequence: CASSPTGTGELFF. The DNA for the CDR3 is TGTGCCAGCAGCCCCACTGGCACCGGGGAGCTGTTTTTT.